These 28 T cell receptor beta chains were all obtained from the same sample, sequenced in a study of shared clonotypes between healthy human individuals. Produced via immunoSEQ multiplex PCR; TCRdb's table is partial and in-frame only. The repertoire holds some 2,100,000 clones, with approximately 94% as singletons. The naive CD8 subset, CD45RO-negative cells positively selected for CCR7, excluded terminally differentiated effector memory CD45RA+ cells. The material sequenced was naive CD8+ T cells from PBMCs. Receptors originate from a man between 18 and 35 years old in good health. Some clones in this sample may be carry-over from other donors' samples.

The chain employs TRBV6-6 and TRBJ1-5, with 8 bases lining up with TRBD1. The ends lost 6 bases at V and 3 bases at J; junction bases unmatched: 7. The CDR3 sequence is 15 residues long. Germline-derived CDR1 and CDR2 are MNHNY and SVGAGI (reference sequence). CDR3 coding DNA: TGTGCCAGCAGCTCCGACAGGGGCCTCAATCAGCCCCAGCATTTT. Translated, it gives CASSSDRGLNQPQHF.

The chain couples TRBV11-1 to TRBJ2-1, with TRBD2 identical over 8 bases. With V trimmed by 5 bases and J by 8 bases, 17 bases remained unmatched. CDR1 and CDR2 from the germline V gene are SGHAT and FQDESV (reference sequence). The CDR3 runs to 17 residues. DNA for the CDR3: TGTGCCAGCAGCGAGGAGGGTCCCGGGACTAGGAAGTATGAGCAGTTCTTC. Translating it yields CASSEEGPGTRKYEQFF.

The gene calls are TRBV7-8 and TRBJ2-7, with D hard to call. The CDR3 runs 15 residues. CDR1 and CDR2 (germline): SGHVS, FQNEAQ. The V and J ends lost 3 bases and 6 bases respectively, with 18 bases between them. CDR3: CASSFGNIDPREQYF. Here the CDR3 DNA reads TGTGCCAGCAGCTTCGGTAATATAGACCCCCGCGAGCAGTACTTC.

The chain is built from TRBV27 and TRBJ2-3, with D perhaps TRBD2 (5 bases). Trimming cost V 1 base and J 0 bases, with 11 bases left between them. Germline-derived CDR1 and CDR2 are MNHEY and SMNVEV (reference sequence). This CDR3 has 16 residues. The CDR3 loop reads CASSLWRARSTDTQYF. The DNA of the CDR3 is TGTGCCAGCAGTTTATGGCGGGCCCGTAGCACAGATACGCAGTATTTT.

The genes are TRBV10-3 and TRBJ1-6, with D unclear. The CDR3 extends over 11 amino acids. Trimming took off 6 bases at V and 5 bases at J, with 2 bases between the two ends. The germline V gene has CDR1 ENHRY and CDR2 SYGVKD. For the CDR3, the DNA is TGTGCCATCAGGGATAATTCACCCCTCCACTTT. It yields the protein CAIRDNSPLHF.

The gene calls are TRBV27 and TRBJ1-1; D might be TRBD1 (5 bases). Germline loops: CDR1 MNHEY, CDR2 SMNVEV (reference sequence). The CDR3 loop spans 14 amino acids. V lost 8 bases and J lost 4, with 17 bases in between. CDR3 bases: TGTGCCAGCGGGGGGTTGACACACGGCACTGAAGCTTTCTTT. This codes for CASGGLTHGTEAFF.

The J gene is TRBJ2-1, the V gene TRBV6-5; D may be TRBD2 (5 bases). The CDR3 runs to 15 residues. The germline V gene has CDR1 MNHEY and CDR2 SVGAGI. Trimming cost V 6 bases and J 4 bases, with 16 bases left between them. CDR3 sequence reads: CASSLASYSYNEQFF. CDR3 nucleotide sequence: TGTGCCAGCAGCCTAGCTAGCTATTCATACAATGAGCAGTTCTTC.

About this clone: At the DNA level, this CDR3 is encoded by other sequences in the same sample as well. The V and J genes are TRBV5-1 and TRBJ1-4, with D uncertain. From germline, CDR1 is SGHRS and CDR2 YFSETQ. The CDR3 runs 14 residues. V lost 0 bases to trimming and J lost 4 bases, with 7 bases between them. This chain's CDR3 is CASSLGVLNEKLFF. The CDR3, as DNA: TGCGCCAGCAGCTTGGGAGTACTTAATGAAAAACTGTTTTTT.

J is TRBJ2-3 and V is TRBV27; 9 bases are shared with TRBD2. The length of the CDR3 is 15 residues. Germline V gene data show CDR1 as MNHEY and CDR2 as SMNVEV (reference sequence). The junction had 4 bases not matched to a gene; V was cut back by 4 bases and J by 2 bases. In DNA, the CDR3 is TGTGCCAGCAGTTCTAGCGGGGACTACACAGATACGCAGTATTTT. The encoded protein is CASSSSGDYTDTQYF.

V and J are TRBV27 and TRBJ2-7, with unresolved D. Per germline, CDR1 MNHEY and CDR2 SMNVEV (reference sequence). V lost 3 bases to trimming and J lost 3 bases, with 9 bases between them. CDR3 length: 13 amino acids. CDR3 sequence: CASSLGKDYEQYF. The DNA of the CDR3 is TGTGCCAGCAGTTTGGGGAAAGACTACGAGCAGTACTTC.

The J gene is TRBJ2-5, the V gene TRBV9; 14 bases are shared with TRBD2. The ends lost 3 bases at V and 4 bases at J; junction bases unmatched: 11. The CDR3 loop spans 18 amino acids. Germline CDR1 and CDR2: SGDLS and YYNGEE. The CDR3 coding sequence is TGTGCCAGCAGCGAAAGACTAGCGGGAGGGCCGGTGATAGAGACCCAGTACTTC. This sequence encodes CASSERLAGGPVIETQYF.

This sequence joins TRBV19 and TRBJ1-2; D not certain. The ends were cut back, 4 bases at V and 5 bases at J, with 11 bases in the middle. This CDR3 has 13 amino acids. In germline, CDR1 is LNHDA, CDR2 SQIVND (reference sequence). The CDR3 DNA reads TGTGCCAGTAGTACCCAGGACGGTTATGGCTACACCTTC. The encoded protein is CASSTQDGYGYTF. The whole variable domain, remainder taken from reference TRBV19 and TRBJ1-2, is DGGITQSPKYLFRKEGQNVTLSCEQNLNHDAMYWYRQDPGQGLRLIYYSQIVNDFQKGDIAEGYSVSREKKESFPLTVTSAQKNPTAFYLCASSTQDGYGYTFGSGTRLTVV.

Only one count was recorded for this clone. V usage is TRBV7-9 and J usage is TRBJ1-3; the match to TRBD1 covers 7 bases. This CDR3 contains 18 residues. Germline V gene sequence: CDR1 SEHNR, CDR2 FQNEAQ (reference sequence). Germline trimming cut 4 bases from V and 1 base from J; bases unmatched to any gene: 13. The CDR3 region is CASSSYWDSRQSGNTIYF. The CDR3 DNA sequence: TGTGCCAGCAGCTCGTATTGGGACAGCCGCCAGTCTGGAAACACCATATATTTT.

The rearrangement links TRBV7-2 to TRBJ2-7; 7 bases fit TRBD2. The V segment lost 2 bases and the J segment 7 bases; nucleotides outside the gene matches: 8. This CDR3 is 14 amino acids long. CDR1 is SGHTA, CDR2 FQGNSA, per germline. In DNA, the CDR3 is TGTGCCAGCAGCTTACGGCGGGAGTTTTTAGAGCAGTACTTC. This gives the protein CASSLRREFLEQYF.

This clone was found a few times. Written as DNA, the CDR3 is TGTGCCAGCAGCTCCCGGGACAGCTGGGAGCTGTTTTTT. Its protein is CASSSRDSWELFF. The J gene is TRBJ2-2, the V gene TRBV7-9, with TRBD1 matching 7 bases. Germline CDR1 reads SEHNR; CDR2 reads FQNEAQ (reference sequence). This CDR3 has 13 residues. J lost 9 bases, V lost 4 bases, and 5 bases had no gene match.

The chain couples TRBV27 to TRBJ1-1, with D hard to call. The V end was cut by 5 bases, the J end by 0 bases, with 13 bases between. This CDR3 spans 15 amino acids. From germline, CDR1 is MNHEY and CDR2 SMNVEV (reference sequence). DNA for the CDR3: TGTGCCAGCAGTCCAGGCCCGGGGTTGAACACTGAAGCTTTCTTT. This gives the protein CASSPGPGLNTEAFF.

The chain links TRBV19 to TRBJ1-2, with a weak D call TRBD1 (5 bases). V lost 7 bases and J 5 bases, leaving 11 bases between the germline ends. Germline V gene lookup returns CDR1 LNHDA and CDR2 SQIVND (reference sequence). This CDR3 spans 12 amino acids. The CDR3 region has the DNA TGTGCCAGTACCAAGACAGATTATGGCTACACCTTC. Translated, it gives CASTKTDYGYTF.

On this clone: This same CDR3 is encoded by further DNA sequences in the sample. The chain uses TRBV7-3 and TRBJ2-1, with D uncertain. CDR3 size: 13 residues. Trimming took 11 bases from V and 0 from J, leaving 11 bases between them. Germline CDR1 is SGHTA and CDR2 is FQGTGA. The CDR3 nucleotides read TGTGCCTCCAGCTGGGGCTCCTACAATGAGCAGTTCTTC. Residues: CASSWGSYNEQFF. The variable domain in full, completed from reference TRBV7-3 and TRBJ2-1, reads GAGVSQTPSNKVTEKGKYVELRCDPISGHTALYWYRQSLGQGPEFLIYFQGTGAADDSGLPNDRFFAVRPEGSVSTLKIQRTERGDSAVYLCASSWGSYNEQFFGPGTRLTVL.

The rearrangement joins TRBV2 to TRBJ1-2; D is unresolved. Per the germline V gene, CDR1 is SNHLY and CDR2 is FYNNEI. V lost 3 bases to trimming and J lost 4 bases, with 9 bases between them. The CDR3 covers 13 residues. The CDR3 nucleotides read TGTGCCAGCAGTGATTCTTACGGCTATGGCTACACCTTC. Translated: CASSDSYGYGYTF.

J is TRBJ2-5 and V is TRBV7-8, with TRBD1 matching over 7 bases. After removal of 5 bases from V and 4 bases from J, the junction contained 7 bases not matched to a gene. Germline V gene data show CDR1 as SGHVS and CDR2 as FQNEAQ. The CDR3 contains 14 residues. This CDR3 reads CASSTPGTVETQYF. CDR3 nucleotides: TGTGCCAGCAGCACACCCGGGACAGTAGAGACCCAGTACTTC.

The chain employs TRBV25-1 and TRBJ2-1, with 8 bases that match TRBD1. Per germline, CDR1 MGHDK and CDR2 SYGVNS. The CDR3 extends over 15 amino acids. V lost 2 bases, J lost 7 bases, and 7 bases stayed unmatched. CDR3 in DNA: TGTGCCAGCAGTGAAAGACAGGGGATCTTTAATGAGCAGTTCTTC. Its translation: CASSERQGIFNEQFF.

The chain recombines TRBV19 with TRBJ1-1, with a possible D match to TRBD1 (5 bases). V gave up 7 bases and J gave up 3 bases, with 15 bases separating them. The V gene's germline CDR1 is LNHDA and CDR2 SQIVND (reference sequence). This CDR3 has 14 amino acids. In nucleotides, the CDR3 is TGTGCCAGTATCCCCCGGTGGGACTACACTGAAGCTTTCTTT. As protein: CASIPRWDYTEAFF.

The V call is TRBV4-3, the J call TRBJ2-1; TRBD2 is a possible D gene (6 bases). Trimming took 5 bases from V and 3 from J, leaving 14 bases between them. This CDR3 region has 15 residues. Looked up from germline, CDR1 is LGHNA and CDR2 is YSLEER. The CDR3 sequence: CASSKKLSGYNEQFF. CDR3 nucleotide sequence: TGCGCCAGCAGCAAAAAGCTTAGCGGCTACAATGAGCAGTTCTTC.

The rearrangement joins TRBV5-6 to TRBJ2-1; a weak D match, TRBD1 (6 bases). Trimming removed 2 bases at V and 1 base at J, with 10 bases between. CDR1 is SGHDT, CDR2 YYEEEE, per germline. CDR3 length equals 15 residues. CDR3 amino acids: CASSFGDRSYNEQFF. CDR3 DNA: TGTGCCAGCAGCTTTGGCGACAGGTCCTACAATGAGCAGTTCTTC.

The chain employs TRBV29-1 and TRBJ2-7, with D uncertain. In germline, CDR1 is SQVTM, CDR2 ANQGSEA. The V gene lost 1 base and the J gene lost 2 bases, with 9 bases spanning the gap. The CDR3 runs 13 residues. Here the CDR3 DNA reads TGCAGCGTTGAAGGGAGCGACACCTACGAGCAGTACTTC. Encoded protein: CSVEGSDTYEQYF.

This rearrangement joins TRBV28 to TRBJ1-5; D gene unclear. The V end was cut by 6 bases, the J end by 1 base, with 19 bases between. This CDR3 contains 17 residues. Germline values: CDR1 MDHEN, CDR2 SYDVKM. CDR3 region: CASRPLRKEGSNQPQHF. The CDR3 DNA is TGTGCCAGCAGGCCACTACGGAAGGAGGGAAGCAATCAGCCCCAGCATTTT.

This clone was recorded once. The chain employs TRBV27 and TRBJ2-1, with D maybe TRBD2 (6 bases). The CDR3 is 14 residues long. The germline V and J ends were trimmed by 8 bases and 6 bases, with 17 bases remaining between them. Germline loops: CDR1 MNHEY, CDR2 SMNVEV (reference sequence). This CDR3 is CASRVVGAGNEQFF. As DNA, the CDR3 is TGTGCCAGCCGTGTAGTGGGAGCGGGCAATGAGCAGTTCTTC.

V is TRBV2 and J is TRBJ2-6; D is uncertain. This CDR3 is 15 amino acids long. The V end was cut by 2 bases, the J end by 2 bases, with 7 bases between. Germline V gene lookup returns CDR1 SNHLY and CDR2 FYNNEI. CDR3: CASSELRTGANVLTF. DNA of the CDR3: TGTGCCAGCAGTGAATTGAGGACTGGGGCCAACGTCCTGACTTTC.